In its sample, the clone carrying this TCR beta chain was seen a few times. The antigen remains undetermined. It was 5'RACE with constant-segment primers that produced the TCR alpha and TCR beta cDNA libraries, which carried sample barcodes and UMIs. A single record per CDR3 protein comes from TCRdb applying MiXCR to the 5' RACE reads. The data show more than 100,000 distinct CDR3 sequences, about 6% seen once. This specimen comes from a study of T-cell memory formation after mild COVID-19. Study results and caveats: Among contracting clones, CD4+ were mainly CM/EM and CD8+ enriched in EMRA. Later expanders leaned toward CD4+, whereas clones contracting from day 15 to 85 were balanced CD4/CD8.

The length of the CDR3 is 13 residues. CDR1 and CDR2 (germline): LGHDT, YNNKEL (reference sequence). V lost 1 base, J lost 3 bases, and 5 bases lay in between. V is TRBV3-1 and J is TRBJ2-3; D gene ambiguous. This sequence was found in an adult woman who had mild COVID-19 (a few samples of this study predate the infection). Cell type and time point are not known. The sequenced sample was PBMCs or a T cell subset sorted from them (not recorded which). The CDR3 coding sequence is TGTGCCAGCAGCCAAGGGGGAACAGATACGCAGTATTTT. Protein product: CASSQGGTDTQYF.